This TCR beta chain comes out of a study of blood T cell repertoires in COVID-19. Study at large: The study drew acute and convalescent COVID-19 samples from the United States, Italy and Spain. T cells, B-cell-depleted T cells, or PBMCs supplied cDNA or gDNA.

Method: immunoSEQ multiplex PCR; TCRdb's copy keeps in-frame clones and lacks some. This table holds approximately 140,000 clones, approximately 88% found once. The clonotype originates from a man in his sixties or seventies with acute or convalescent COVID-19. The material sequenced was peripheral blood.

The CDR3 DNA follows: TGTGCCTGCCCGACGACAGGGACTTACACTGAAGCTTTCTTT. Residues: CACPTTGTYTEAFF. This chain connects TRBV30 to TRBJ1-1; 7 nucleotides match TRBD1. CDR3 length: 14 residues. Germline V CDR1 and CDR2: GTSNPN, SVGIG (reference sequence). V was clipped by 6 bases and J by 3 bases; unmatched bases: 10.